This TCR beta chain was observed in a study of T cell repertoires in cytomegalovirus infection. Background on the study: Researchers turned to recently identified HLA-C-restricted CMV epitopes as well as well-studied HLA-B-restricted ones. In public TCR beta signatures, there were indications of both CMV infection and matching HLA type.

On this clonotype itself: The target antigen is unknown.

The CDR3 contains 15 residues. CDR1 and CDR2 from the germline V gene are ENHRY and SYGVKD. V shed 10 bases and J 6 bases; nucleotides not matched to a gene: 15. Whole-study results and caveats: Summed frequency of shared TCR beta families picked out CMV carriers who also had the relevant HLA. HLA-C-restricted, CMV-specific TCR beta clonotypes were dominant ex vivo.

Each CDR3 protein gets one entry after TCRdb re-called the reads with MiXCR. The data contain 600,000 to 700,000 distinct CDR3 sequences, around 30% of them singletons. The clonotype comes from a human donor in good health (CMV status not recorded). Some clones in this sample may be carry-over from other donors' samples. Sample: cultured PBMCs, taken from culture after CMV antigen stimulation. This chain connects TRBV10-3 to TRBJ2-1; TRBD1 matches 7 bases. CDR3 residues: CASAPGQTGSNEQFF. In nucleotides, the CDR3 is TGTGCCAGCGCCCCGGGACAGACGGGGAGCAATGAGCAGTTCTTC.